A selection of T cell receptor beta chains follows, all from one sample in a study of tumor-infiltrating lymphocytes in primary liver carcinoma. TCRdb reprocessed the multiplex PCR reads with MiXCR, giving one entry per CDR3 protein. The table lists about 330,000 distinct CDR3 sequences, 65% of them singletons. Source material: peripheral blood. The receptors were gathered from a man between 40 and 49 years old with primary liver carcinoma and hepatitis B virus infection. CDR3s leave out the opening cysteine and the closing phenylalanine or tryptophan. Fields, in order: CDR3 protein, V gene.

CDR3: ASLRQGNTGELF
V: TRBV10-2

CDR3: ATGGASTDTQY
V: TRBV25-1

CDR3: AGSSRPQETQY
V: TRBV11-2

CDR3: ASSLRLWGHGASERY
V: TRBV11-2

CDR3: ASSYGGRARGDTQY
V: TRBV6-6

CDR3: ASSRSGTGTYERY
V: TRBV4-1

CDR3: SAEALRRGYGYT
V: TRBV20-1

CDR3: AGSESLLGLTGTNEKLF
V: TRBV6-1

CDR3: ASSLTGGGSWETQY
V: TRBV11-2

CDR3: ASSQEGSITGELV
V: TRBV4-2

CDR3: TSGLTYNEQF
V: TRBV6-1

CDR3: ASSDKGGTCGSPDNEQF
V: TRBV10-2

CDR3: ASSEAPIQGEGDEQY
V: TRBV6-1

CDR3: ASSLGGRVDEQY
V: TRBV5-1

CDR3: ASTTGDTQY
V: TRBV6-5

CDR3: DSSVGSGTPYEQH
V: TRBV11-2

CDR3: ASSVRLADDSYEQY
V: TRBV7-9

CDR3: ASSLDKGGPTGELL
V: TRBV11-3

CDR3: ASSLYPSGRNEQF
V: TRBV11-3

CDR3: ASSFGLTSGSSYNEQF
V: TRBV5-1

CDR3: ASSLGLDLYEQY
V: TRBV6-2/TRBV6-3

CDR3: SAGGRKYGELF
V: TRBV29-1

CDR3: ASSEYRRGNTEAF
V: TRBV25-1

CDR3: ASTKQRMSGNTIY
V: TRBV6-5

CDR3: ASSPERVSSYEQY
V: TRBV11-2

CDR3: ASSRDRTYEQY
V: TRBV7-9